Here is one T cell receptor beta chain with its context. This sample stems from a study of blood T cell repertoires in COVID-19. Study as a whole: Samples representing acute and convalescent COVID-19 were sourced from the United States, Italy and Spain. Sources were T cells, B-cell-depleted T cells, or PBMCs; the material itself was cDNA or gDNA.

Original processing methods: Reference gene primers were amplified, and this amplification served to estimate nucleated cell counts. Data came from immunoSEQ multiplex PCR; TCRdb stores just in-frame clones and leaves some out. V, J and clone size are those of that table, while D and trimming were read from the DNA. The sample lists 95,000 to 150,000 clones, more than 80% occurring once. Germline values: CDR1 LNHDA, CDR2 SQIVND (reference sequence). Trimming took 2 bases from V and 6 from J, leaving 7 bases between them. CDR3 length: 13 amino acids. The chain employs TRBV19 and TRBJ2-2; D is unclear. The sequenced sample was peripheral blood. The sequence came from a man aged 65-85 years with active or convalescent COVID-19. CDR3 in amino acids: CASSISDPGELFF. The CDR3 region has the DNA TGTGCCAGTAGTATAAGCGATCCCGGGGAGCTGTTTTTT.